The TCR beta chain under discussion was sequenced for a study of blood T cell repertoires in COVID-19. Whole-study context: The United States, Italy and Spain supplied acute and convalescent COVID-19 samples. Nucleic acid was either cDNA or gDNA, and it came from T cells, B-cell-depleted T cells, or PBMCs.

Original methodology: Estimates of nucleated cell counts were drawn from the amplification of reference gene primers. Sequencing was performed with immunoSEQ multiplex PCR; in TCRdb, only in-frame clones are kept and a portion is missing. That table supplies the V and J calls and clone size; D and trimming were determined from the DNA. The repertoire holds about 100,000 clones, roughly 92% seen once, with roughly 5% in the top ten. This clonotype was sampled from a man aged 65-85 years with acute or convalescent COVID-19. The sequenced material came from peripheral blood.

The CDR3 nucleotides read TGTGCCAGCAGCTCGGCTAGCGGAACAAACAATGAGCAGTTCTTC. Its protein product is CASSSASGTNNEQFF. The chain employs TRBV3-1 (or the pseudogene TRBV3-2) and TRBJ2-1; 7 bases map to TRBD2. Germline CDR1 and CDR2: LGHDT and YNNKEL (reference sequence). Unmatched junction bases numbered 9, after V lost 5 bases and J lost 5 bases. There are 15 residues in the CDR3.